These 13 T cell receptor beta chains were all obtained from the same sample, sequenced in a study of regulatory T cells in long-lasting Graves disease. To make TCR beta libraries, researchers used iRepertoire HTBI primers and Arm-PCR of CDR3 regions. In TCRdb, the multiplex PCR reads were re-called with MiXCR into one record per CDR3 protein. The data contain more than 300,000 distinct CDR3 sequences, roughly a fifth of them singletons. The time point: persistent/refractory GD, antithyroid drugs over 5 years with positive TRAb. Preparation of the TCR library used RNA extracted from PBMCs. The sequencing here drew on peripheral blood mononuclear cells (PBMCs), taken when the disease was refractory, from a patient treated with antithyroid drugs. Receptors were obtained from a female donor with Graves disease.

This clonotype has just a few counts. The V gene is TRBV5-5, the J gene TRBJ1-5; 7 bases match TRBD1. CDR3 length: 13 residues. Germline assignment: CDR1 SGHKS and CDR2 YYEKEE (reference sequence). V was clipped by 3 bases and J by 5 bases; unmatched bases: 2. CDR3 loop: CASSSDRYQPQHF. The CDR3 bases are TGTGCCAGCAGCTCGGACAGGTATCAGCCCCAGCATTTT.

V and J are TRBV6-2 or TRBV6-3 and TRBJ2-5; weak D call: TRBD2 (5 bases). This CDR3 has 15 amino acids. Deletions cut 6 bases from V and 5 bases from J, with 19 bases between. In germline, CDR1 is MNHEY, CDR2 SVGEGT. CDR3 in amino acids: CASSPGGGMQETQYF. CDR3 nucleotides: TGTGCCAGCAGCCCAGGAGGTGGGATGCAGGAGACCCAGTACTTC.

The gene calls are TRBV19 and TRBJ2-1; no reliable D call. Germline-derived CDR1 and CDR2 are LNHDA and SQIVND (reference sequence). The CDR3 has 13 amino acids. V dropped 5 bases and J dropped 2 bases, with 7 bases sitting between them. DNA for the CDR3: TGTGCCAGTAGTTCGAGAACCTACAATGAGCAGTTCTTC. This sequence encodes CASSSRTYNEQFF. The full variable domain, completed using reference TRBV19 and TRBJ2-1, is DGGITQSPKYLFRKEGQNVTLSCEQNLNHDAMYWYRQDPGQGLRLIYYSQIVNDFQKGDIAEGYSVSREKKESFPLTVTSAQKNPTAFYLCASSSRTYNEQFFGPGTRLTVL.

V usage is TRBV5-1 and J usage is TRBJ1-2; 12 bases align to TRBD1. V shed 3 bases, J shed 4 bases, and the junction held 7 bases outside the gene matches. CDR3 length: 16 amino acids. The germline gives CDR1 SGHRS, CDR2 YFSETQ. The CDR3: CASSWGQGAEGYGYTF. CDR3 nucleotide sequence: TGCGCCAGCAGCTGGGGACAGGGGGCCGAGGGCTATGGCTACACCTTC. Full variable domain (missing parts from reference TRBV5-1 and TRBJ1-2): KAGVTQTPRYLIKTRGQQVTLSCSPISGHRSVSWYQQTPGQGLQFLFEYFSETQRNKGNFPGRFSGRQFSNSRSEMNVSTLELGDSALYLCASSWGQGAEGYGYTFGSGTRLTVV.

This clonotype was counted only a few times. The gene calls are TRBV4-3 and TRBJ2-7; possible D gene TRBD2, 7 bases. Germline V CDR1 and CDR2: LGHNA, YSLEER. The CDR3 runs 13 residues. Trimming shortened V by 1 base and J by 7 bases, and 11 bases separated the two germline ends. The CDR3 DNA reads as TGCGCCAGCAGCCAAGGGACAGCGGGGGAGCAGTACTTC. Translation gives CASSQGTAGEQYF.

This clonotype was seen ten or more times. The chain is built from TRBV6-5 and TRBJ2-7; 12 bases map to TRBD2. Per the germline V gene, CDR1 is MNHEY and CDR2 is SVGAGI. This CDR3 comprises 17 residues. With V trimmed by 2 bases and J by 1 base, 6 bases remained unmatched. CDR3 DNA sequence: TGTGCCAGCAGTTACGAGACTAGCGGGGGTCTTTCCTACGAGCAGTACTTC. Encoded protein: CASSYETSGGLSYEQYF.

This clonotype is a singleton in its sample. The chain joins TRBV2 to TRBJ2-3; possible D gene TRBD2, 6 bases. V shed 0 bases and J shed 3 bases, with 16 bases lying between them. The germline CDR1 and CDR2 sequences are SNHLY and FYNNEI. The CDR3 has 17 residues. The CDR3 coding sequence is TGTGCCAGCAGTGAAGCGCCAGCGGGTTATAATACAGATACGCAGTATTTT. Translated: CASSEAPAGYNTDTQYF.

The chain has TRBV7-8 and TRBJ1-5; weak D call: TRBD1 (5 bases). The CDR3 sequence is 15 residues long. V lost 1 base and J 6 bases, leaving 13 bases between the germline ends. Germline V lookup: CDR1 SGHVS, CDR2 FQNEAQ. CDR3 in amino acids: CASSLVTGGGQPQHF. The CDR3 region has the DNA TGTGCCAGCAGCTTAGTTACGGGGGGGGGTCAGCCCCAGCATTTT. Using reference TRBV7-8 and TRBJ1-5 for the parts outside the CDR3, the full variable domain is GAGVSQSPRYKVAKRGQDVALRCDPISGHVSLFWYQQALGQGPEFLTYFQNEAQLDKSGLPSDRFFAERPEGSVSTLKIQRTQQEDSAVYLCASSLVTGGGQPQHFGDGTRLSIL.

J is TRBJ2-2 and V is TRBV4-2; TRBD2 matches 7 bases. This CDR3 comprises 17 residues. Trimming removed 0 bases from V and 5 bases from J; junction bases left unmatched: 9. From germline, CDR1 is LGHNA and CDR2 YNFKEQ. The CDR3 here is CASSQDRRGSGTGELFF. For the CDR3, the DNA is TGTGCCAGCAGCCAAGACCGACGCGGGAGCGGAACCGGGGAGCTGTTTTTT.

This clonotype is a singleton in its sample. This clone may be a read error of a much larger clone one base away. Here the CDR3 omits its conserved ending phenylalanine or tryptophan, so a read error is the likely source. J is TRBJ1-5 and V is TRBV6-2 or TRBV6-3; possible D gene TRBD1, 6 bases. The CDR3 has 15 amino acids. V was pared by 0 bases and J by 9 bases, with 15 bases between. Germline V gene sequence: CDR1 MNHEY, CDR2 SVGEGT. The CDR3 nucleotides are TGTGCCAGCAGTTACTCGATAGGGGGACATTGGCCCCAGCATTCT. Translated, it gives CASSYSIGGHWPQHS.

This clonotype was recorded a few times. The chain links TRBV6-1 to TRBJ1-4, with D uncertain. The V and J ends lost 5 bases and 8 bases respectively, with 21 bases between them. The CDR3 spans 16 residues. The germline V gene encodes CDR1 MNHNS and CDR2 SASEGT. CDR3 sequence reads: CASSTPVGGRGEKLFF. The CDR3 bases are TGTGCCAGCAGTACCCCAGTCGGAGGGAGAGGCGAAAAACTGTTTTTT.

The chain joins TRBV20-1 to TRBJ2-7, with D possibly being TRBD2 (6 bases). The CDR3 length is 15 residues. CDR1 DFQATT and CDR2 SNEGSKA come from the germline V gene (reference sequence). V lost 0 bases and J 6 bases, leaving 18 bases between the germline ends. In nucleotides, the CDR3 is TGCAGTGCTAGAGAGGGGGGACTCCCGGCCTCCGAGCAGTACTTC. Translation: CSAREGGLPASEQYF.

This clonotype was detected many times. This sequence joins TRBV6-2 or TRBV6-3 and TRBJ1-1, with no clear D. V lost 0 bases and J 1 base, leaving 6 bases between the germline ends. This CDR3 spans 14 amino acids. Germline V gene lookup returns CDR1 MNHEY and CDR2 SVGEGT. The CDR3 coding sequence is TGTGCCAGCAGTTACTCGGCGGGGAACACTGAAGCTTTCTTT. Protein: CASSYSAGNTEAFF.